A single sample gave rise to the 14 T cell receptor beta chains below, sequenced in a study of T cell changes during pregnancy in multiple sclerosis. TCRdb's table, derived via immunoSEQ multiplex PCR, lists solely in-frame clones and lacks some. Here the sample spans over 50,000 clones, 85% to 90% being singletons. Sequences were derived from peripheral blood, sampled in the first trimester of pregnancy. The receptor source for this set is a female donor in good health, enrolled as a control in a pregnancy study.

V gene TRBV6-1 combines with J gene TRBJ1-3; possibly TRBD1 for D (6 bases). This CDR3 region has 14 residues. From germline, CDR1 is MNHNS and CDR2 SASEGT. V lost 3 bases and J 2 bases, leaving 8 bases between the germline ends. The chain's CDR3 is CASSEGHTGNTIYF. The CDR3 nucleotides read TGTGCCAGCAGTGAGGGACATACTGGAAACACCATATATTTT.

This CDR3 reads CSYGGGGEQYF. DNA of the CDR3: TGCAGCTACGGAGGGGGGGGCGAGCAGTACTTC. The genes are TRBV29-1 and TRBJ2-7, with D possibly TRBD2 on 7 matching bases. The V and J ends lost 8 bases and 6 bases respectively, with 14 bases between them. The CDR3 runs 11 residues. Germline CDR1 reads SQVTM; CDR2 reads ANQGSEA.

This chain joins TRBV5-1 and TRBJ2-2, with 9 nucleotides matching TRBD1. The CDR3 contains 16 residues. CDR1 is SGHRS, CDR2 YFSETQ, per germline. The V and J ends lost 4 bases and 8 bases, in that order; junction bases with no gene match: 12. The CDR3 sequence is CASSRIPGQGEGELFF. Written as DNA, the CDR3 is TGCGCCAGCAGCCGGATACCGGGACAGGGAGAGGGGGAGCTGTTTTTT. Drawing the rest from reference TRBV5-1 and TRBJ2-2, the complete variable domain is KAGVTQTPRYLIKTRGQQVTLSCSPISGHRSVSWYQQTPGQGLQFLFEYFSETQRNKGNFPGRFSGRQFSNSRSEMNVSTLELGDSALYLCASSRIPGQGEGELFFGEGSRLTVL.

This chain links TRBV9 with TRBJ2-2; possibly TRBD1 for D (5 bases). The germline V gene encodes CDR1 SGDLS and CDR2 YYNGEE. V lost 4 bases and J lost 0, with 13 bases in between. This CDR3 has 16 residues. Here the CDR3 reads CASSPNDRPNTGELFF. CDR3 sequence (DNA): TGTGCCAGCAGCCCCAATGACAGACCGAACACCGGGGAGCTGTTTTTT.

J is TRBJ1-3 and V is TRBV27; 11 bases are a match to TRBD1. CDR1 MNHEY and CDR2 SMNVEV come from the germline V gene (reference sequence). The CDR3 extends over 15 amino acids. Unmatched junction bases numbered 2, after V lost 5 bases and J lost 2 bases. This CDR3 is CASSPDRGPGNTIYF. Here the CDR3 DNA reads TGTGCCAGCAGTCCGGACAGGGGGCCTGGAAACACCATATATTTT.

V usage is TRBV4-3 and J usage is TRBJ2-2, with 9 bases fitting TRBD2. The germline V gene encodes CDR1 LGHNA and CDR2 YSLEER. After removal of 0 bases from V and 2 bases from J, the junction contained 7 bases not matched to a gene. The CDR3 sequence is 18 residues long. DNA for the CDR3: TGCGCCAGCAGCCAAGAACGGGTAGCGGGGGCAAACACCGGGGAGCTGTTTTTT. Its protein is CASSQERVAGANTGELFF.

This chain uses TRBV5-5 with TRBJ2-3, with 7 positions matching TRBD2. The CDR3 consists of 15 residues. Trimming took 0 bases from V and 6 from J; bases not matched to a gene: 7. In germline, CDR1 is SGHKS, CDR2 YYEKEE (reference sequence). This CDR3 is CASSLEDGGFDTQYF. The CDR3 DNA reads TGTGCCAGCAGCTTGGAGGACGGGGGGTTCGATACGCAGTATTTT. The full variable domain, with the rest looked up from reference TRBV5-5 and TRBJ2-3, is DAGVTQSPTHLIKTRGQQVTLRCSPISGHKSVSWYQQVLGQGPQFIFQYYEKEERGRGNFPDRFSARQFPNYSSELNVNALLLGDSALYLCASSLEDGGFDTQYFGPGTRLTVL.

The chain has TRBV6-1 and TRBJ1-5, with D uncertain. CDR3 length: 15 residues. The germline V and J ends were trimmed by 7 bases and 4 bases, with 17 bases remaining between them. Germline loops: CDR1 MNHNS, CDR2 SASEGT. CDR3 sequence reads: CASTSLGSGNQPQHF. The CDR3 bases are TGTGCCAGCACTTCCTTAGGGAGCGGTAATCAGCCCCAGCATTTT.

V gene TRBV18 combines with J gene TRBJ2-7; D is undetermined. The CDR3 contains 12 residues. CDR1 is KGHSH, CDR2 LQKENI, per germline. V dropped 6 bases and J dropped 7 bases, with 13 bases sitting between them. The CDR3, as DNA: TGTGCCAGCTCCATATCCTTGGAGGAGCAGTACTTC. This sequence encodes CASSISLEEQYF.

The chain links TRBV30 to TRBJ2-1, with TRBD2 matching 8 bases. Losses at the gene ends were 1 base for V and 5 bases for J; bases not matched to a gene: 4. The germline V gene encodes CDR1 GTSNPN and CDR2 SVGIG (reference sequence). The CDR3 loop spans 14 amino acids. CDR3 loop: CAWSAGLENNEQFF. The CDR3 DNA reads TGTGCCTGGAGTGCGGGACTAGAAAACAATGAGCAGTTCTTC.

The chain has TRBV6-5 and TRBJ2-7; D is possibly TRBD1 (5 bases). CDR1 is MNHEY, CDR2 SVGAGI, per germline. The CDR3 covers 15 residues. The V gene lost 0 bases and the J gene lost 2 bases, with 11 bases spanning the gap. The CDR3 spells CASSYSQGSTYEQYF. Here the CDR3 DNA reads TGTGCCAGCAGTTACTCGCAGGGCTCGACCTACGAGCAGTACTTC.

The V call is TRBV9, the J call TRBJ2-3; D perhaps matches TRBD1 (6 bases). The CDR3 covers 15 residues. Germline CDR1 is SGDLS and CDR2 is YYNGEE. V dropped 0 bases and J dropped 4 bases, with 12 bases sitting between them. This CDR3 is CASSVDEGVADTQYF. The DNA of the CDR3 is TGTGCCAGCAGCGTAGATGAGGGGGTCGCAGATACGCAGTATTTT.

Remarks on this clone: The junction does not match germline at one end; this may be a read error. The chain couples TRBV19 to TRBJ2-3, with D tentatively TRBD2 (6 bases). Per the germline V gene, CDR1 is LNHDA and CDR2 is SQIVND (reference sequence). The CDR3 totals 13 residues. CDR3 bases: TGTGCCAGTAGATTAACTAGCAAAGATACGCAGTATTTT. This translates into CASRLTSKDTQYF. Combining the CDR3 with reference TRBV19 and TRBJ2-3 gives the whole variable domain DGGITQSPKYLFRKEGQNVTLSCEQNLNHDAMYWYRQDPGQGLRLIYYSQIVNDFQKGDIAEGYSVSREKKESFPLTVTSAQKNPTAFYLCASRLTSKDTQYFGPGTRLTVL.

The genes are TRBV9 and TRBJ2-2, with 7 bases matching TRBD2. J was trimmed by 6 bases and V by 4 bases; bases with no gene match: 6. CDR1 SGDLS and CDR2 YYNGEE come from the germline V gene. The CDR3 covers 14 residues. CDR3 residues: CASSPRSGSGELFF. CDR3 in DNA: TGTGCCAGCAGCCCTCGTAGCGGGTCCGGGGAGCTGTTTTTT.